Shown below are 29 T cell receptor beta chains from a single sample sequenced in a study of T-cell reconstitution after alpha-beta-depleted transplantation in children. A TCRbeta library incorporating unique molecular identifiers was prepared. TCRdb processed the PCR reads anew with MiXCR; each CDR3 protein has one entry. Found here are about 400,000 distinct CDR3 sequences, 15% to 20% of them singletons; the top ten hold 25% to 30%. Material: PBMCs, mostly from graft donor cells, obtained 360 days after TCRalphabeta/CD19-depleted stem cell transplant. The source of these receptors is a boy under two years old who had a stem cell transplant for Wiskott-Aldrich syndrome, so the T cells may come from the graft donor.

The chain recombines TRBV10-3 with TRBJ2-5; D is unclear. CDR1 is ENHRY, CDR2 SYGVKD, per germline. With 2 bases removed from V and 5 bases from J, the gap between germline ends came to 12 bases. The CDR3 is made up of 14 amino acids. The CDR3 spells CAISEEAVSETQYF. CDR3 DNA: TGTGCCATCAGTGAGGAGGCGGTCTCTGAGACCCAGTACTTC.

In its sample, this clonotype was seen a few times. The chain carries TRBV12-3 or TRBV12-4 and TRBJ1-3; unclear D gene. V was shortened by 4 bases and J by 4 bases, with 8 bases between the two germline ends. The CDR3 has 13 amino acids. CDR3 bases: TGTGCCAGCAGTTCGCTACAGGGAAACACCATATATTTT. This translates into CASSSLQGNTIYF.

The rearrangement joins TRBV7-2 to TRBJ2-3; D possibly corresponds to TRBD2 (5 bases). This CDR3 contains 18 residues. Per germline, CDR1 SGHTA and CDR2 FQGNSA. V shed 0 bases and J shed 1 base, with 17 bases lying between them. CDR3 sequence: CASSLAQPRGFRTDTQYF. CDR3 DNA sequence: TGTGCCAGCAGCTTAGCGCAACCTCGGGGATTCCGCACAGATACGCAGTATTTT.

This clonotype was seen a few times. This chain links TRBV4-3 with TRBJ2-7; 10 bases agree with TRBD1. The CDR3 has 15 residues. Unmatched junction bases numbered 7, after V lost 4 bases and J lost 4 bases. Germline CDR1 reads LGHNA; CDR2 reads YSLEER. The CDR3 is CASSRFRDRGYEQYF. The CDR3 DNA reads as TGCGCCAGCAGCCGCTTCCGGGACAGGGGATACGAGCAGTACTTC.

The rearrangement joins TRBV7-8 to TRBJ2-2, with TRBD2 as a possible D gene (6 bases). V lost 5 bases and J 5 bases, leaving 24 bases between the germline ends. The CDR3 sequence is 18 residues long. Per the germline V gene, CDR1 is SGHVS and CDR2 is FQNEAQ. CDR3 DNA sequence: TGTGCCAGCAGCCTTAAGGGGCCTCGGCGGGAAAGAACCGGGGAGCTGTTTTTT. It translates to CASSLKGPRRERTGELFF.

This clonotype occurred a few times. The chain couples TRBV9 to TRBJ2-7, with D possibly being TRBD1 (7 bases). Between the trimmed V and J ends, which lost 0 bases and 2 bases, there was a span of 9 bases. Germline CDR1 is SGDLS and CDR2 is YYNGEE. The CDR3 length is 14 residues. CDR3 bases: TGTGCCAGCAGCGTAGGCGGGACAGCCTACGAGCAGTACTTC. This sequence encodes CASSVGGTAYEQYF.

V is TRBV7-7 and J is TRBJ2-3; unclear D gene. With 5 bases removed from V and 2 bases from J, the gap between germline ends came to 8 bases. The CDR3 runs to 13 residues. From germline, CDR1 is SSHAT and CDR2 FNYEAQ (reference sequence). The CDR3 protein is CASSHEVTDTQYF. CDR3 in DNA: TGTGCCAGCAGCCATGAGGTCACAGATACGCAGTATTTT.

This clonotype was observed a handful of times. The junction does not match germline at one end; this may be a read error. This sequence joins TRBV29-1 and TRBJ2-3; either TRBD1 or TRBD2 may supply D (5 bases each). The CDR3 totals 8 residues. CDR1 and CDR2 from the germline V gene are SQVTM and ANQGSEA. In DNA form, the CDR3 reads TGCAGCGTTGGGGGGACGGACTTT. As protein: CSVGGTDF.

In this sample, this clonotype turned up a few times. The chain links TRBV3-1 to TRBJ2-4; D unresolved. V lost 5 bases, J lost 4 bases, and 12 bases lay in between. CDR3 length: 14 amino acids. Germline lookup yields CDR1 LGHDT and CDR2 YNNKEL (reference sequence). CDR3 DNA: TGTGCCAGCAGCTTCCTACTACGGAAAAACATTCAGTACTTC. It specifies CASSFLLRKNIQYF. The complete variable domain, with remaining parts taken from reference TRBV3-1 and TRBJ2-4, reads DTAVSQTPKYLVTQMGNDKSIKCEQNLGHDTMYWYKQDSKKFLKIMFSYNNKELIINETVPNRFSPKSPDKAHLNLHINSLELGDSAVYFCASSFLLRKNIQYFGAGTRLSVL.

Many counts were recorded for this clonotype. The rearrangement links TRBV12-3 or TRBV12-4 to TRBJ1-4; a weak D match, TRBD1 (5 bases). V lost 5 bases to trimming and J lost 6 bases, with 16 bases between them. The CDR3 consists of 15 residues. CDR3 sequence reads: CASSPARWGYEKLFF. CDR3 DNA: TGTGCCAGCAGTCCCGCCCGATGGGGCTATGAAAAACTGTTTTTT.

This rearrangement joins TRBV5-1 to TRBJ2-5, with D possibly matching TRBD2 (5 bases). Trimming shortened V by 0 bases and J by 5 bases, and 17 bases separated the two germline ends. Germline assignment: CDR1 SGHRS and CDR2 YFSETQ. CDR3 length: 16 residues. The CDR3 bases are TGCGCCAGCAGCTTGGGTCGAGGGCGCCCCAAGGAGACCCAGTACTTC. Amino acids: CASSLGRGRPKETQYF. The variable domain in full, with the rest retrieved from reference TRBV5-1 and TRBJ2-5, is KAGVTQTPRYLIKTRGQQVTLSCSPISGHRSVSWYQQTPGQGLQFLFEYFSETQRNKGNFPGRFSGRQFSNSRSEMNVSTLELGDSALYLCASSLGRGRPKETQYFGPGTRLLVL.

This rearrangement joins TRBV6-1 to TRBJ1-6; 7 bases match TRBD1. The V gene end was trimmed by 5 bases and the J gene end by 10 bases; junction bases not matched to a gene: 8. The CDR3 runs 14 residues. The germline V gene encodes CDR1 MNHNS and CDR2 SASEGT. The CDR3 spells CASSTPGGKSPLHF. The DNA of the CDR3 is TGTGCCAGCAGTACCCCAGGGGGAAAATCACCCCTCCACTTT.

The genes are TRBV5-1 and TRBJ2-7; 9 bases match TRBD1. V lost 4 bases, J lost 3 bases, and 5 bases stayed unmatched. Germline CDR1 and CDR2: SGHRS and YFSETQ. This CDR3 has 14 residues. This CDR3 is CASSRGQGIYEQYF. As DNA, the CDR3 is TGCGCCAGCAGCCGGGGACAGGGTATCTACGAGCAGTACTTC.

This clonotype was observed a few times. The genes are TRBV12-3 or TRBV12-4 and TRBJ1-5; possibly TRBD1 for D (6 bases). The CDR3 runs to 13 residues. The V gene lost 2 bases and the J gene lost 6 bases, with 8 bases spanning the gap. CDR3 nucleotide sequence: TGTGCCAGCAGTTTAACAGGGAGTCAGCCCCAGCATTTT. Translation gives CASSLTGSQPQHF.

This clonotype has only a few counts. As DNA, the CDR3 is TGTGCCAGCAGTCGGACAGGGGAATATGAGACCCAGTACTTC. Its translation: CASSRTGEYETQYF. This sequence joins TRBV28 and TRBJ2-5; TRBD1 matches at 9 bases. The CDR3 is 14 residues long. Germline V lookup: CDR1 MDHEN, CDR2 SYDVKM. Trimming removed 5 bases from V and 5 bases from J; junction bases left unmatched: 6. Full variable domain (rest looked up from reference TRBV28 and TRBJ2-5): DVKVTQSSRYLVKRTGEKVFLECVQDMDHENMFWYRQDPGLGLRLIYFSYDVKMKEKGDIPEGYSVSREKKERFSLILESASTNQTSMYLCASSRTGEYETQYFGPGTRLLVL.

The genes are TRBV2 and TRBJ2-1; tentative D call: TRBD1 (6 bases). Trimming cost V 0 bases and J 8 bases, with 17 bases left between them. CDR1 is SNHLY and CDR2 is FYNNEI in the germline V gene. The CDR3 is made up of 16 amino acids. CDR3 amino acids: CASSEARRIRGDEQFF. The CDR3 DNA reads TGTGCCAGCAGTGAAGCTCGTCGCATCAGGGGTGATGAGCAGTTCTTC.

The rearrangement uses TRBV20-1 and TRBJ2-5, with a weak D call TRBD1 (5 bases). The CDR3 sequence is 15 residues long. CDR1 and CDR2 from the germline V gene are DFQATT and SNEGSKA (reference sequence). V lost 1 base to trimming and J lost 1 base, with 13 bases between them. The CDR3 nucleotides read TGCAGTGCTAGAGGGACACCGTTATCCCAAGAGACCCAGTACTTC. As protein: CSARGTPLSQETQYF.

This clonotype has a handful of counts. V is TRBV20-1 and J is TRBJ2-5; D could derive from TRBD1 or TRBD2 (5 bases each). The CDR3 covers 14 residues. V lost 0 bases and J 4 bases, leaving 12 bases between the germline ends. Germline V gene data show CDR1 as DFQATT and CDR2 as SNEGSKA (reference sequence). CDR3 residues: CSARDGAGGETQYF. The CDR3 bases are TGCAGTGCTAGAGATGGGGCCGGAGGAGAGACCCAGTACTTC.

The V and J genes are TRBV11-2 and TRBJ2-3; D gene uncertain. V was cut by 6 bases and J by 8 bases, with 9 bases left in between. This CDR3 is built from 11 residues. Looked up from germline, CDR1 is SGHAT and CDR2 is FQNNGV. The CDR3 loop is CASSSTLTQYF. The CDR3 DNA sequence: TGTGCCAGCAGTTCCACCCTTACGCAGTATTTT.

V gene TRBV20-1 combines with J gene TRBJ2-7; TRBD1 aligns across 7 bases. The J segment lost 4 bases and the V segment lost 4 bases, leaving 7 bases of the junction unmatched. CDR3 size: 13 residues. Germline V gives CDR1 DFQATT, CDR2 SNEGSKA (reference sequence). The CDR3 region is CSAKQGTKYEQYF. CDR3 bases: TGCAGTGCTAAACAGGGGACGAAATACGAGCAGTACTTC.

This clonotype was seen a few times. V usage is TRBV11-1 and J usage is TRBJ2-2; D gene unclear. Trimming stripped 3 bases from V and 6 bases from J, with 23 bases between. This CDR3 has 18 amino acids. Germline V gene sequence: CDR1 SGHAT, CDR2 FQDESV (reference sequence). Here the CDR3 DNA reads TGTGCCAGCAGCTTCGCTAGATCGACCTTGAGGAAGGCCGGGGAGCTGTTTTTT. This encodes CASSFARSTLRKAGELFF.

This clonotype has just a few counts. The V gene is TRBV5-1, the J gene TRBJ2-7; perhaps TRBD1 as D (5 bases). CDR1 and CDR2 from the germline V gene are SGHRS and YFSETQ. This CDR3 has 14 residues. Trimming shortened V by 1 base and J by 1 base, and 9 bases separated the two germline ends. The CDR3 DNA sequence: TGCGCCAGCAGCTTGATCCAGGGATCCTACGAGCAGTACTTC. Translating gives CASSLIQGSYEQYF.

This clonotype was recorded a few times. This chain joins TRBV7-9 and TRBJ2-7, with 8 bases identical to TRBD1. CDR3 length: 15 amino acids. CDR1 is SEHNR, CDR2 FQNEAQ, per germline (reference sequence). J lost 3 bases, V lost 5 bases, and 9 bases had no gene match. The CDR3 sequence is CASSPPGTGGYEQYF. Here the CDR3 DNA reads TGTGCCAGCAGCCCGCCCGGGACAGGAGGCTACGAGCAGTACTTC.

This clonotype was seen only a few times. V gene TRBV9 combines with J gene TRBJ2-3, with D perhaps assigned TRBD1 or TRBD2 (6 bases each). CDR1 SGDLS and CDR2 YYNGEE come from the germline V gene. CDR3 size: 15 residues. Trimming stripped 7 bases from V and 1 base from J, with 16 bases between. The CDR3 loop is CASPRRGRGTDTQYF. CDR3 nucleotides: TGTGCCAGCCCCAGACGGGGGCGCGGCACAGATACGCAGTATTTT.

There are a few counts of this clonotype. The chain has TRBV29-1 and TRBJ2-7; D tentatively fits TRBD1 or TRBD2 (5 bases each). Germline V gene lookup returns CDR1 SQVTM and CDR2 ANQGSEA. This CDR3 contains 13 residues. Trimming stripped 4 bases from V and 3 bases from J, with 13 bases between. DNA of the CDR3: TGCAGCGTTGGGGCAGGGAGAAACTACGAGCAGTACTTC. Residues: CSVGAGRNYEQYF.

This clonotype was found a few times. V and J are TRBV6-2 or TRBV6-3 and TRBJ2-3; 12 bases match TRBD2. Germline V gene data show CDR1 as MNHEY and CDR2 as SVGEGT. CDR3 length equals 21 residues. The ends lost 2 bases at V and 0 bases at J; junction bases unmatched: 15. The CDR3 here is CASSYTPPLAGGPDSTDTQYF. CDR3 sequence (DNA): TGTGCCAGCAGTTACACCCCACCTCTAGCGGGAGGGCCGGATAGCACAGATACGCAGTATTTT.

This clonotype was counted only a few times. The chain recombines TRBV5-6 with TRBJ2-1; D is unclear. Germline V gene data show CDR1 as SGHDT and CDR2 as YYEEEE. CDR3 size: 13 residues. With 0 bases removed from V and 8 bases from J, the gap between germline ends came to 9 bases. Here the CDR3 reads CASSLGVAYEQFF. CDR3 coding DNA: TGTGCCAGCAGCTTGGGAGTAGCATATGAGCAGTTCTTC.

The CDR3 sequence is CASSSSGSKFF. The CDR3 nucleotides read TGTGCCAGCAGTTCTAGCGGGAGCAAGTTCTTC. The chain is built from TRBV6-2 or TRBV6-3 and TRBJ2-1; 10 positions agree with TRBD2. This CDR3 has 11 residues. Germline V gene lookup returns CDR1 MNHEY and CDR2 SVGEGT. V dropped 4 bases and J dropped 14; count of bases not matched to a gene: 2.

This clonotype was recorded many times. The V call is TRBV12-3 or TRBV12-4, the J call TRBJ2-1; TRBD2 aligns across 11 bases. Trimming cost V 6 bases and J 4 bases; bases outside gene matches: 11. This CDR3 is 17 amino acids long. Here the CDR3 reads CASSKVASGGIYNEQFF. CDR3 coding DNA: TGTGCCAGCAGCAAGGTGGCTAGCGGGGGGATATACAATGAGCAGTTCTTC.